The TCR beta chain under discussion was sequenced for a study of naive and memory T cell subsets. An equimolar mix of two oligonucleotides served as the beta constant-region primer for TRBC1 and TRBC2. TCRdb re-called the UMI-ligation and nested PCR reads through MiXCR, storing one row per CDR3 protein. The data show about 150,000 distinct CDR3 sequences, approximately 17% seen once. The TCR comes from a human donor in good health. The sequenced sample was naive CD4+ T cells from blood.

Here the CDR3 reads CASRRVTSTDTQYF. CDR3 sequence (DNA): TGCGCCAGCAGGCGGGTTACTAGCACAGATACGCAGTATTTT. The genes are TRBV5-1 and TRBJ2-3; perhaps TRBD2 as D (5 bases). Germline CDR1 SGHRS, CDR2 YFSETQ. The V gene lost 5 bases and the J gene lost 0 bases, with 10 bases spanning the gap. The CDR3 covers 14 residues.